This passage covers 26 T cell receptor beta chains from one sample sequenced in a study of early T cells in non-severe SARS-CoV-2 infection. Each CDR3 protein is one row after TCRdb ran MiXCR on the 5' RACE reads. The sample consists of 55,000 to 85,000 distinct CDR3 sequences, roughly 15% of them appearing once. Sequences were obtained from whole blood. The receptors here all came from an adult who was a healthcare worker with PCR-confirmed SARS-CoV-2 infection or an uninfected control (not recorded which).

This clonotype appeared a few times. This chain connects TRBV20-1 to TRBJ2-3; 13 bases fit TRBD2. V shed 5 bases and J 2 bases; nucleotides not matched to a gene: 4. CDR3 size: 15 residues. Germline V lookup: CDR1 DFQATT, CDR2 SNEGSKA (reference sequence). The CDR3 protein is CSAQLAGGSTDTQYF. The CDR3 nucleotides are TGCAGTGCTCAACTAGCGGGGGGGTCCACAGATACGCAGTATTTT.

V is TRBV6-5 and J is TRBJ1-2; 9 bases map to TRBD1. This CDR3 contains 15 residues. CDR1 and CDR2 (germline): MNHEY, SVGAGI. Trimming removed 8 bases from V and 3 bases from J; junction bases left unmatched: 10. Here the CDR3 DNA reads TGTGCCAGCGGATATGGACAGGGGCTCGACTATGGCTACACCTTC. It specifies CASGYGQGLDYGYTF.

The V and J genes are TRBV12-5 and TRBJ1-6; D gene ambiguous. V was shortened by 7 bases and J by 6 bases, with 13 bases between the two germline ends. Germline V gene sequence: CDR1 LGHNT, CDR2 FRNRAP. The CDR3 is 14 residues long. The CDR3: CASVDGLGNSPLHF. The CDR3 DNA reads as TGTGCTAGTGTCGACGGTTTGGGTAATTCACCCCTCCACTTT.

The genes are TRBV29-1 and TRBJ1-1; D may be TRBD1 (6 bases). V shed 3 bases and J shed 0 bases, with 8 bases lying between them. The CDR3 is 13 residues long. CDR1 and CDR2 from the germline V gene are SQVTM and ANQGSEA. In DNA form, the CDR3 reads TGCAGCGTTGAGGGGGCGATGAACACTGAAGCTTTCTTT. Translation gives CSVEGAMNTEAFF. The entire variable domain, with the rest obtained from reference TRBV29-1 and TRBJ1-1, is as follows: SAVISQKPSRDICQRGTSLTIQCQVDSQVTMMFWYRQQPGQSLTLIATANQGSEATYESGFVIDKFPISRPNLTFSTLTVSNMSPEDSSIYLCSVEGAMNTEAFFGQGTRLTVV.

As to this clonotype: One end of the junction fails to match germline, which may point to a read error. The gene calls are TRBV29-1 and TRBJ2-3, with D unclear. This CDR3 is built from 17 residues. CDR1 is SQVTM and CDR2 is ANQGSEA in the germline V gene. The DNA for the CDR3 is TGCTGCGTTTCCAGTCGGTTGACGGTCGCTAGCACAGATACGCAGTATTTT. Its protein is CCVSSRLTVASTDTQYF.

This clonotype was found a few times. The gene calls are TRBV6-2 or TRBV6-3 and TRBJ2-7, with TRBD1 identical over 9 bases. The V gene end was trimmed by 8 bases and the J gene end by 4 bases; junction bases not matched to a gene: 6. CDR3 length: 13 residues. Germline-derived CDR1 and CDR2 are MNHEY and SVGEGT. The CDR3 coding sequence is TGTGCCAGCGGCACAGGGGGCGAGTACGAGCAGTACTTC. Protein product: CASGTGGEYEQYF.

This clonotype appeared many times. The rearrangement links TRBV2 to TRBJ1-5; no definite D call. The CDR3 is made up of 15 amino acids. V was pared by 7 bases and J by 0 bases, with 13 bases between. CDR1 and CDR2 (germline): SNHLY, FYNNEI. The CDR3 region has the DNA TGTGCCAGCATGGGATCGAGAAATAGCAATCAGCCCCAGCATTTT. Amino acids: CASMGSRNSNQPQHF.

The chain recombines TRBV6-2 or TRBV6-3 with TRBJ2-7; 7 nucleotides line up with TRBD1. V dropped 7 bases and J dropped 3; count of bases not matched to a gene: 12. The CDR3 extends over 15 amino acids. CDR1 is MNHEY and CDR2 is SVGEGT in the germline V gene. CDR3 sequence reads: CASNIGQATFYEQYF. CDR3 DNA sequence: TGTGCCAGCAATATAGGACAGGCAACCTTCTACGAGCAGTACTTC.

The chain couples TRBV7-3 to TRBJ2-1; TRBD2 aligns across 8 bases. Germline assignment: CDR1 SGHTA and CDR2 FQGTGA. This CDR3 spans 16 amino acids. The trim removed 5 bases at V and 2 bases at J, leaving 8 bases unmatched. The CDR3 region has the DNA TGTGCCAGCAGCGGAGGCGGACTAGCACCCTACAATGAGCAGTTCTTC. Encoded protein: CASSGGGLAPYNEQFF.

The chain uses TRBV12-3 or TRBV12-4 and TRBJ1-1, with TRBD1 matching over 9 bases. V lost 2 bases, J lost 11 bases, and 6 bases stayed unmatched. The CDR3 totals 13 residues. In DNA form, the CDR3 reads TGTGCCAGCAGTTTAACAGACACAGGGGGCGCTTTCTTT. Residues: CASSLTDTGGAFF.

Only a few counts were recorded for this clonotype. The genes are TRBV12-3 or TRBV12-4 and TRBJ1-2; no definite D call. The CDR3 covers 14 residues. V gave up 4 bases and J gave up 6 bases, with 15 bases separating them. CDR3 sequence (DNA): TGTGCCAGCAGTTCTCCGGGCCATGGCCATGGCTACACCTTC. Encoded protein: CASSSPGHGHGYTF.

This clonotype showed up just a few times. The chain joins TRBV12-3 or TRBV12-4 to TRBJ1-3; 9 positions agree with TRBD1. Trimming removed 5 bases from V and 1 base from J; junction bases left unmatched: 9. The CDR3 extends over 17 amino acids. CDR3 protein: CASSTRDRVLSGNTIYF. CDR3 bases: TGTGCCAGCAGTACCCGGGACAGGGTTTTGTCTGGAAACACCATATATTTT.

This clonotype was counted ten times or more. The chain employs TRBV6-2 or TRBV6-3 and TRBJ1-1, with 11 bases aligning to TRBD1. Germline V CDR1 and CDR2: MNHEY, SVGEGT. J was trimmed by 4 bases and V by 5 bases; bases with no gene match: 15. This CDR3 contains 18 residues. CDR3 bases: TGTGCCAGCAGTCCGGGACAGGGGGTTCTTCGGGGAAGCACTGAAGCTTTCTTT. Protein: CASSPGQGVLRGSTEAFF.

This clonotype was detected only a few times. The chain employs TRBV11-3 and TRBJ2-7; D may be TRBD1 or TRBD2 (6 bases each). V shed 5 bases and J shed 6 bases, with 20 bases lying between them. Per germline, CDR1 SGHNT and CDR2 YENEEA. The CDR3 is 15 amino acids. The CDR3 loop reads CASSPQPQGAGEQYF. The CDR3 DNA is TGTGCCAGCAGCCCCCAACCACAGGGAGCGGGCGAGCAGTACTTC.

The chain employs TRBV12-3 or TRBV12-4 and TRBJ2-5; no clear D gene. This CDR3 region has 13 residues. V lost 3 bases and J 1 base, leaving 6 bases between the germline ends. Here the CDR3 DNA reads TGTGCCAGCAGTTTTCTGGCCCAAGAGACCCAGTACTTC. This codes for CASSFLAQETQYF.

This chain connects TRBV2 to TRBJ2-7; 13 bases match TRBD2. Germline CDR1 SNHLY, CDR2 FYNNEI. The CDR3 has 17 amino acids. V lost 6 bases to trimming and J lost 5 bases; unmatched junction nucleotides: 13. The DNA of the CDR3 is TGTGCCAGCAGGCCCCCCCGCTTTGGGACTAGCGGGGACGAGCAGTACTTC. Translation gives CASRPPRFGTSGDEQYF.

The chain recombines TRBV28 with TRBJ1-1; D call uncertain. The CDR3 covers 15 residues. V shed 1 base and J shed 4 bases, with 13 bases lying between them. The germline gives CDR1 MDHEN, CDR2 SYDVKM. CDR3 amino acids: CASSLYPGRGTEAFF. The CDR3, as DNA: TGTGCCAGCAGTTTATACCCGGGGAGAGGCACTGAAGCTTTCTTT.

This clonotype came up many times. This chain connects TRBV27 to TRBJ2-1, with D possibly TRBD2 on 5 matching bases. Trimming took 6 bases from V and 0 from J, leaving 9 bases between them. The CDR3 spans 14 residues. CDR1 and CDR2 from the germline V gene are MNHEY and SMNVEV (reference sequence). The CDR3 loop is CASRSGSSYNEQFF. The CDR3 DNA sequence: TGTGCCAGCAGAAGCGGCAGCTCCTACAATGAGCAGTTCTTC.

This clonotype was seen more than once but under ten times. V usage is TRBV14 and J usage is TRBJ2-7; D tentatively fits TRBD1 or TRBD2 (5 bases each). Germline V gene sequence: CDR1 SGHDN, CDR2 FVKESK. Deletions cut 0 bases from V and 4 bases from J, with 10 bases between. This CDR3 comprises 14 residues. The CDR3 coding sequence is TGTGCCAGCAGCCAAGATCTGGGGGATTACGAGCAGTACTTC. It yields the protein CASSQDLGDYEQYF.

V is TRBV29-1 and J is TRBJ2-1, with TRBD2 as a possible D gene (7 bases). This CDR3 region has 11 residues. Germline lookup yields CDR1 SQVTM and CDR2 ANQGSEA. The V gene lost 7 bases and the J gene lost 6 bases, with 10 bases spanning the gap. CDR3 sequence reads: CSGGGGNEQFF. CDR3 bases: TGCAGCGGGGGGGGCGGCAATGAGCAGTTCTTC.

This clonotype was seen only a few times. V is TRBV12-2 and J is TRBJ2-7. TRBV12-2 is designated a pseudogene. The CDR3 has 16 amino acids. CDR3 residues: CASRLDDHLWGYEQYF. The CDR3 DNA sequence: TGTGCAAGTCGCTTAGATGACCACCTCTGGGGATACGAGCAGTACTTC.

V gene TRBV28 combines with J gene TRBJ1-6; no reliable D call. In germline, CDR1 is MDHEN, CDR2 SYDVKM. This CDR3 is 12 amino acids long. Trimming took off 2 bases at V and 7 bases at J, with 3 bases between the two ends. CDR3 coding DNA: TGTGCCAGCAGTTTAACCAATTCACCCCTCCACTTT. Translated: CASSLTNSPLHF.

Worth noting for this clonotype: A much larger clone lies one base from this, so it may be a read error. This likely comes from a read error, as the CDR3 has no conserved phenylalanine or tryptophan at its end. This chain connects TRBV7-9 to TRBJ2-5, with 11 nucleotides matching TRBD1. CDR3 size: 15 residues. The V and J ends lost 5 bases and 6 bases, in that order; junction bases with no gene match: 8. Germline V CDR1 and CDR2: SEHNR, FQNEAQ (reference sequence). This CDR3 is CASSHSGTGGKTQYS. For the CDR3, the DNA is TGTGCCAGCAGCCACTCCGGGACAGGGGGGAAGACCCAGTACTCC.

This clonotype was found a few times. The rearrangement joins TRBV4-1 to TRBJ1-2, with TRBD1 matching over 7 bases. CDR1 MGHRA and CDR2 YSYEKL come from the germline V gene. This CDR3 spans 15 amino acids. V gave up 4 bases and J gave up 6 bases; unmatched junction bases: 11. The CDR3 bases are TGCGCCAGCAGCCCCGTGGGACAGCCCAACCATGGCTACACCTTC. Translated, it gives CASSPVGQPNHGYTF.

There are many counts of this clonotype. The chain recombines TRBV29-1 with TRBJ1-1; tentatively, D is TRBD1 (5 bases). The germline V gene encodes CDR1 SQVTM and CDR2 ANQGSEA. Trimming stripped 1 base from V and 5 bases from J, with 17 bases between. This CDR3 has 15 amino acids. CDR3 amino acids: CSVEAGGLVGTEAFF. DNA for the CDR3: TGCAGCGTTGAAGCCGGGGGGTTAGTGGGTACTGAAGCTTTCTTT.

This clonotype was observed a handful of times. J is TRBJ2-3 and V is TRBV20-1; 14 nucleotides line up with TRBD2. The CDR3 contains 16 residues. Germline assignment: CDR1 DFQATT and CDR2 SNEGSKA (reference sequence). The ends lost 3 bases at V and 2 bases at J; junction bases unmatched: 4. The CDR3: CSASQTSGGATDTQYF. In nucleotides, the CDR3 is TGCAGTGCTAGCCAGACTAGCGGGGGGGCCACAGATACGCAGTATTTT.